A single sample gave rise to the 19 T cell receptor beta chains below, sequenced in a study of beta chain features in type 1 diabetes (dated by TCRdb to 2016 to 2018). Libraries were constructed by the immunoSEQ multiplex PCR assay. The High Capacity cDNA Reverse Transcription Kit was used to reverse transcribe all of the isolated RNA, meaning that expressed TCRB transcripts were what got sequenced. TCRdb carries this immuneACCESS record with in-frame sequences only. Its versions omit some clonotypes, under half of them owing to an unresolved V gene in the studies checked, with the rest unexplained. This sample lists 640,000 or so clones; over 12% were detected once. In total, the top ten clones hold 0.04% of the sample. No antigen is known for these receptors. The paper's findings and limits, for the study overall: In all four CD4+ subsets, TCRB CDR3 length was moderately but significantly shorter in type 1 diabetes patients.

The sequenced material came from naive CD4+ T cells from blood. The sample's cell subset or site label is to be understood as: true naive CD4+ T cells. These receptor sequences come from a man aged 18-30 years with type 1 diabetes.

This clone was recorded a few times. The chain links TRBV5-1 to TRBJ2-1, with 8 bases fitting TRBD2. This CDR3 has 17 residues. The J segment lost 1 base and the V segment lost 2 bases, leaving 8 bases of the junction unmatched. Germline V lookup: CDR1 SGHRS, CDR2 YFSETQ. CDR3 region: CASSLIEREPSYNEQFF. The CDR3 DNA reads TGCGCCAGCAGCTTAATCGAGCGGGAGCCGTCCTACAATGAGCAGTTCTTC.

V is TRBV11-2 and J is TRBJ1-2; a possible D gene is TRBD1 (6 bases). Looked up from germline, CDR1 is SGHAT and CDR2 is FQNNGV. This CDR3 is built from 16 residues. The ends were cut back, 5 bases at V and 8 bases at J, with 24 bases in the middle. The CDR3 loop is CASSRGGTTAYTGYTF. As DNA, the CDR3 is TGTGCCAGCAGCAGGGGAGGGACAACCGCTTATACGGGCTACACCTTC.

This clone came up a few times. This CDR3 is also generated by other DNA sequences in the sample. The chain carries TRBV2 and TRBJ2-7; D remains unclear. Trimming shortened V by 6 bases and J by 3 bases, and 6 bases separated the two germline ends. The CDR3 sequence is 11 residues long. Germline V gene lookup returns CDR1 SNHLY and CDR2 FYNNEI. The CDR3, as DNA: TGTGCCAGCAGCGAATACTACGAGCAGTACTTC. This gives the protein CASSEYYEQYF.

This rearrangement joins TRBV6-5 to TRBJ2-7, with unresolved D. The CDR3 covers 12 residues. From germline, CDR1 is MNHEY and CDR2 SVGAGI. The V gene lost 10 bases and the J gene lost 0 bases, with 10 bases spanning the gap. The CDR3 here is CATIGYSYEQYF. The CDR3 region has the DNA TGTGCCACCATCGGGTACTCCTACGAGCAGTACTTC.

The chain is built from TRBV4-1 and TRBJ1-5; D remains ambiguous. The CDR3 is 14 residues long. Per the germline V gene, CDR1 is MGHRA and CDR2 is YSYEKL. Deletions cut 1 base from V and 10 bases from J, with 14 bases between. The CDR3 coding sequence is TGCGCCAGCAGCCAAGCTACGGAGGATATTCCCCAGCATTTT. Translation: CASSQATEDIPQHF.

This clone has only a few counts. The chain joins TRBV19 to TRBJ1-5; the D is unclear. The germline V gene has CDR1 LNHDA and CDR2 SQIVND (reference sequence). V dropped 0 bases and J dropped 9 bases, with 9 bases sitting between them. There are 13 residues in the CDR3. Written as DNA, the CDR3 is TGTGCCAGTAGTATAGACCTCCTGAGGCCCCAGCATTTT. Translating gives CASSIDLLRPQHF.

The chain uses TRBV5-1 and TRBJ1-1; D not resolved. CDR3 length: 14 residues. V lost 2 bases and J 4 bases, leaving 12 bases between the germline ends. Germline V lookup: CDR1 SGHRS, CDR2 YFSETQ. CDR3 loop: CASSLSGDGTEAFF. CDR3 DNA: TGCGCCAGCAGCTTAAGCGGGGATGGCACTGAAGCTTTCTTT.

In this sample, this clone turned up a few times. Other DNA sequences within the sample encode an identical CDR3. This chain's CDR3 is CASSLAVTGELFF. The CDR3 DNA reads TGCGCCAGCAGCTTGGCGGTCACCGGGGAGCTGTTTTTT. The chain recombines TRBV5-1 with TRBJ2-2, with D unclear. The CDR3 is 13 residues long. V shed 0 bases and J shed 4 bases, with 4 bases lying between them. The germline CDR1 and CDR2 sequences are SGHRS and YFSETQ. Full variable domain (missing parts from reference TRBV5-1 and TRBJ2-2): KAGVTQTPRYLIKTRGQQVTLSCSPISGHRSVSWYQQTPGQGLQFLFEYFSETQRNKGNFPGRFSGRQFSNSRSEMNVSTLELGDSALYLCASSLAVTGELFFGEGSRLTVL.

As for this clone: No conserved phenylalanine or tryptophan is present at the end of the CDR3, so a read error is the likely explanation. Because the CDR3's place on the DNA is in doubt, the DNA is left out and the CDR3 is given as listed by TCRdb. This chain connects TRBV30 to TRBJ2-7; no DNA check was done on the table's D call, TRBD1. CDR1 GTSNPN and CDR2 SVGIG come from the germline V gene (reference sequence). The CDR3 adds up to 12 amino acids, both ends counted. This CDR3 is CAWSVELGHLSL.

This clone has just a few counts. The chain is built from TRBV28 and TRBJ1-1, with 7 bases identical to TRBD1. The CDR3 length is 15 residues. CDR1 and CDR2 (germline): MDHEN, SYDVKM. Trimming at V came to 1 base and at J to 4 bases, leaving 6 bases not matched to a gene. The CDR3 reads CASSLSAGGFTEAFF. The CDR3 nucleotides are TGTGCCAGCAGTTTATCAGCAGGGGGGTTCACTGAAGCTTTCTTT.

This clone has just a few counts. The V gene is TRBV6-5, the J gene TRBJ2-7; unclear D gene. Germline-derived CDR1 and CDR2 are MNHEY and SVGAGI. The length of the CDR3 is 14 residues. Trimming removed 2 bases from V and 3 bases from J, with 11 bases in between. CDR3 nucleotide sequence: TGTGCCAGCAGTTACGACCCGGCGGTCTACGAGCAGTACTTC. This sequence encodes CASSYDPAVYEQYF.

Only a few counts were recorded for this clone. The chain has TRBV7-2 and TRBJ2-7, with D possibly being TRBD2 (6 bases). The CDR3 extends over 13 amino acids. Trimming took off 2 bases at V and 8 bases at J, with 13 bases between the two ends. CDR1 is SGHTA and CDR2 is FQGNSA in the germline V gene. The CDR3 here is CASSLMQEGQQYF. The CDR3 DNA reads as TGTGCCAGCAGCTTAATGCAGGAGGGTCAGCAGTACTTC. Together with reference TRBV7-2 and TRBJ2-7, the CDR3 gives the full variable domain: GAGVSQSPSNKVTEKGKDVELRCDPISGHTALYWYRQSLGQGLEFLIYFQGNSAPDKSGLPSDRFSAERTGGSVSTLTIQRTQQEDSAVYLCASSLMQEGQQYFGPGTRLTVT.

This rearrangement joins TRBV30 to TRBJ1-3; D not certain. The germline V and J ends were trimmed by 4 bases and 2 bases, with 15 bases remaining between them. CDR3 length: 15 residues. CDR1 is GTSNPN, CDR2 SVGIG, per germline (reference sequence). The CDR3 spells CAWTPPGPTGNTIYF. The CDR3 nucleotides read TGTGCCTGGACCCCACCAGGCCCTACTGGAAACACCATATATTTT.

This clone was counted between two and nine times. This chain uses TRBV14 with TRBJ2-1; D is uncertain. V was shortened by 2 bases and J by 5 bases, with 16 bases between the two germline ends. Germline V CDR1 and CDR2: SGHDN, FVKESK. CDR3 length: 16 amino acids. The CDR3 sequence: CASSQLVLGSDNEQFF. The CDR3 nucleotides are TGTGCCAGCAGCCAACTCGTCCTGGGCAGCGACAATGAGCAGTTCTTC. The complete variable domain, with remaining parts taken from reference TRBV14 and TRBJ2-1, reads EAGVTQFPSHSVIEKGQTVTLRCDPISGHDNLYWYRRVMGKEIKFLLHFVKESKQDESGMPNNRFLAERTGGTYSTLKVQPAELEDSGVYFCASSQLVLGSDNEQFFGPGTRLTVL.

This clone was picked up a small number of times. V gene TRBV19 combines with J gene TRBJ2-1, with TRBD2 matching 15 bases. The V and J ends lost 7 bases and 4 bases, in that order; junction bases with no gene match: 2. This CDR3 has 15 residues. The germline V gene has CDR1 LNHDA and CDR2 SQIVND (reference sequence). The CDR3 protein is CASTGLAGGYNEQFF. The DNA for the CDR3 is TGTGCCAGTACAGGACTAGCGGGAGGGTACAATGAGCAGTTCTTC.

This clone was observed a handful of times. Given a much more abundant clone one base away, this may be a read error. This sample includes further DNA sequences coding for the same CDR3. The chain uses TRBV6-6 and TRBJ2-3; D gene uncertain. CDR1 MNHNY and CDR2 SVGAGI come from the germline V gene (reference sequence). V lost 6 bases and J lost 2, with 3 bases in between. The CDR3 totals 11 residues. The CDR3 spells CASSHTDTQYF. The CDR3 DNA is TGTGCCAGCAGCCACACAGATACGCAGTATTTT.

The V gene is TRBV29-1, the J gene TRBJ2-2; D not resolved. The V gene's germline CDR1 is SQVTM and CDR2 ANQGSEA. This CDR3 has 15 residues. Trimming took off 4 bases at V and 2 bases at J, with 14 bases between the two ends. CDR3 protein: CSVVWQMLNTGELFF. DNA for the CDR3: TGCAGCGTTGTCTGGCAGATGCTCAACACCGGGGAGCTGTTTTTT.

This clone has more than one count but fewer than ten. The chain is built from TRBV19 and TRBJ1-5; no clear D gene. CDR3 length equals 15 residues. V was shortened by 5 bases and J by 7 bases, with 18 bases between the two germline ends. Germline CDR1 and CDR2: LNHDA and SQIVND (reference sequence). DNA for the CDR3: TGTGCCAGTAGTTCTGAGCGGCGGGGAGAACAGCCCCAGCATTTT. As protein: CASSSERRGEQPQHF.

The chain joins TRBV18 to TRBJ2-2; D gene unclear. Looked up from germline, CDR1 is KGHSH and CDR2 is LQKENI. The CDR3 sequence is 16 residues long. V was trimmed by 0 bases and J by 5 bases, leaving 13 bases between them. CDR3 protein: CASSPPATYTTGELFF. CDR3 coding DNA: TGTGCCAGCTCACCACCCGCGACGTATACTACCGGGGAGCTGTTTTTT.